This record covers a single T cell receptor (beta chain). The data stem from a study of blood T cell repertoires in COVID-19. In the study overall: Sites across the United States, Italy and Spain contributed samples from acute and convalescent COVID-19. T cells, B-cell-depleted T cells, or PBMCs supplied cDNA or gDNA.

Trimming took off 5 bases at V and 8 bases at J, with 13 bases between the two ends. The CDR3 runs 13 residues. In the study's own analysis: Reference gene primer amplification gave nucleated cell count estimates. Assay: immunoSEQ multiplex PCR; the TCRdb copy retains only in-frame clones and omits some. V and J calls and clone size are given by that table; D and trimming were obtained from the DNA. This sample has approximately 99,000 clones; over 75% occur once, and the top ten carry nearly 20%. This clonotype originated in a human donor in a cohort sampled during active COVID-19. The sample taken for sequencing was peripheral blood. V and J are TRBV12-3 or TRBV12-4 and TRBJ1-3; D ambiguous. CDR3 sequence reads: CASSPGWVDTIYF. Written as DNA, the CDR3 is TGTGCCAGCAGTCCGGGGTGGGTCGACACCATATATTTT.